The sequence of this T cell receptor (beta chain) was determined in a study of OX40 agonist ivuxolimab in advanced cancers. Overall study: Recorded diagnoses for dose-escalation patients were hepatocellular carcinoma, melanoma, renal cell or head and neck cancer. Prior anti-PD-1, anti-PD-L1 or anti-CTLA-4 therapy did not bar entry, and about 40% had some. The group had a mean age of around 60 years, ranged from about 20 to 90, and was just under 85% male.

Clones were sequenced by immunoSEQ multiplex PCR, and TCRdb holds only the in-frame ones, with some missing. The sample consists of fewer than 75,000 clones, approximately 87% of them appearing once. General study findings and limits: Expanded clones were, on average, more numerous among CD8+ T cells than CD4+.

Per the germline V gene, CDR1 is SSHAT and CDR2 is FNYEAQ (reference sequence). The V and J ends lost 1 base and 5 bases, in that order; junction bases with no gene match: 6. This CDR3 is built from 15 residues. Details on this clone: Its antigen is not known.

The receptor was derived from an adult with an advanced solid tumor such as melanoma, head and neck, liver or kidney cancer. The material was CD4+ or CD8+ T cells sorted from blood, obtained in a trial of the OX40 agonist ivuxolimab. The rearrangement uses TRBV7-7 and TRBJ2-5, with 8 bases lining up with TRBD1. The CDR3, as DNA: TGTGCCAGCAGCTTAGAGACAGGGGACGGGGAGACCCAGTACTTC. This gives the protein CASSLETGDGETQYF.